This entry concerns a single T cell receptor beta chain. Its antigen is as yet unknown. CDR3 size: 16 residues. The germline CDR1 and CDR2 sequences are SGHTA and FQGNSA. With 1 base clipped from V and 6 bases from J, the junction kept 6 bases outside the gene matches. This sample stems from a study of T-cell reconstitution after alpha-beta-depleted transplantation in children. Findings and limits, study-wide: Several hundred expanded graft clones reportedly gave rise to the alpha-beta T cells present about two months after transplant. One year post-transplant, T-cell counts and diversity were largely derived from T cells produced anew. Several patients had high TCRbeta diversity at day 60; it came from surviving recipient T cells and thymic progenitors.

As it was prepared, the TCRbeta library received unique molecular identifiers. TCRdb redid the calling of the PCR reads with MiXCR, one entry per CDR3 protein. The table lists about 600,000 distinct CDR3 sequences, 13% of them singletons. The rearrangement uses TRBV7-2 and TRBJ2-3; 11 nucleotides line up with TRBD2. The material was PBMCs, mostly from graft donor cells, obtained 360 days after TCRalphabeta/CD19-depleted stem cell transplant. This TCR was sampled from a male patient under 18 who had a stem cell transplant for acute myeloid leukemia, so the T cells may come from the graft donor. CDR3 in amino acids: CASSLGSSGRRDTQYF. The CDR3 DNA sequence: TGTGCCAGCAGCTTAGGGTCTAGCGGGAGGCGCGATACGCAGTATTTT.